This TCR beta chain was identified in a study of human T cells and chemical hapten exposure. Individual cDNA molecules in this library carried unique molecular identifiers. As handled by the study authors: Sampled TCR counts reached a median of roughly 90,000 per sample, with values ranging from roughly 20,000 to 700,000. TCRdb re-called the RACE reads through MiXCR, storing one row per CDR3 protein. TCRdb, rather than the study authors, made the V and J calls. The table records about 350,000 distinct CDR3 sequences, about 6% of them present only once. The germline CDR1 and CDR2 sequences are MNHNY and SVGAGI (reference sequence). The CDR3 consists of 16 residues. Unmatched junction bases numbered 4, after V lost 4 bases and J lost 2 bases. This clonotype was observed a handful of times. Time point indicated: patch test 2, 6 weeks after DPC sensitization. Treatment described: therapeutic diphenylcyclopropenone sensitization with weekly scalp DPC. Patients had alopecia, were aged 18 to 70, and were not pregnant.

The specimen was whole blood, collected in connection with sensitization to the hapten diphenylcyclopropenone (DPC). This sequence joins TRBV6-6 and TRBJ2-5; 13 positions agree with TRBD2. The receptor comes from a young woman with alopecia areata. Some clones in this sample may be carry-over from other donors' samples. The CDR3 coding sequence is TGTGCCAGCAGTTCTTGGACTAGCGGGGGACAAGAGACCCAGTACTTC. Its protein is CASSSWTSGGQETQYF.